Listed here are 5 T cell receptor beta chains from one sample, sequenced in a study of T cell responses to AZD1222 COVID-19 vaccine. Method: immunoSEQ multiplex PCR; TCRdb's copy keeps in-frame clones and lacks some. Of some 120,000 clones in the sample, roughly nine tenths are singletons; the top ten hold 4.5%. The material was peripheral blood, obtained on day 0 of AZD1222 vaccination. Source of these receptors: an adult in good health.

The chain is built from TRBV25-1 and TRBJ2-5; D is unresolved. The CDR3 runs to 13 residues. The V end lost 5 bases, the J end lost 10 bases, and 17 bases lay between the germline ends. Germline V gene data show CDR1 as MGHDK and CDR2 as SYGVNS. The CDR3 sequence is CASSRRAPGDQYF. DNA for the CDR3: TGTGCCAGCAGTCGCCGGGCACCGGGTGACCAGTACTTC.

The chain couples TRBV18 to TRBJ1-4, with no clear D. The ends were cut back, 3 bases at V and 0 bases at J, with 8 bases in the middle. The CDR3 covers 15 residues. CDR1 is KGHSH, CDR2 LQKENI, per germline. The CDR3 reads CASSPGEATNEKLFF. The CDR3 DNA reads as TGTGCCAGCTCACCCGGGGAGGCAACTAATGAAAAACTGTTTTTT.

The chain couples TRBV28 to TRBJ1-2; tentatively, D is TRBD1 (6 bases). The CDR3 totals 15 residues. CDR1 MDHEN and CDR2 SYDVKM come from the germline V gene. V shed 2 bases and J shed 4 bases, with 14 bases lying between them. Written as DNA, the CDR3 is TGTGCCAGCAGTTTACCCAGACAGGTCCTCTATGGCTACACCTTC. It translates to CASSLPRQVLYGYTF.

The chain has TRBV14 and TRBJ1-1; D ambiguous. The CDR3 loop spans 15 amino acids. Germline CDR1 reads SGHDN; CDR2 reads FVKESK. Trimming stripped 4 bases from V and 1 base from J, with 13 bases between. This CDR3 is CASSLTWGRNTEAFF. DNA of the CDR3: TGTGCCAGCAGCCTCACATGGGGTCGGAACACTGAAGCTTTCTTT.

This clone showed up just once. V and J are TRBV5-4 and TRBJ2-7; no firm D call. The CDR3 extends over 11 amino acids. CDR1 and CDR2 from the germline V gene are SGHNT and YYREEE (reference sequence). V dropped 3 bases and J dropped 6 bases, with 7 bases sitting between them. The CDR3 nucleotides are TGTGCCAGCAGCTCGGTAGCCGAGCAGTACTTC. This encodes CASSSVAEQYF.